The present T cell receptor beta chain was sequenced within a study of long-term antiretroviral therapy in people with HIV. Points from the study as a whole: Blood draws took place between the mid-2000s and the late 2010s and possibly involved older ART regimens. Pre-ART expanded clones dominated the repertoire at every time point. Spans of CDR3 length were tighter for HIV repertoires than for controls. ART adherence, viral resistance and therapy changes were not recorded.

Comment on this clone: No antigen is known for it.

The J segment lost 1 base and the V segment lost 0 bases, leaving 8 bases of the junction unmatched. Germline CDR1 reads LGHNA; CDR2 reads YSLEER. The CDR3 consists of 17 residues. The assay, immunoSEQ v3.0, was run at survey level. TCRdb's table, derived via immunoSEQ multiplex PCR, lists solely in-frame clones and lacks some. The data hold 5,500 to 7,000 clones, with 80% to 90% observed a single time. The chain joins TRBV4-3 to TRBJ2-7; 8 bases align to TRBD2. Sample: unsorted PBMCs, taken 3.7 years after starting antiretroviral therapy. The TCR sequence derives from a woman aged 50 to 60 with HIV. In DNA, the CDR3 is TGCGCCAGCAGCCAAGATCGGGGGGGGGTAAGATCCTACGAGCAGTACTTC. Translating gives CASSQDRGGVRSYEQYF.